This is a list of T cell receptor beta chains from one sample in a study of cytomegalovirus exposure and HLA in healthy donors. Sequencing was performed with immunoSEQ multiplex PCR; in TCRdb, only in-frame clones are kept and a portion is missing. The sample lists about 330,000 clones, about 85% seen once, with approximately 1.2% in the top ten. Material: PBMCs. The receptor source for this set is a woman aged 30 to 39 in good health and CMV-seropositive. The CDR3 runs from the conserved cysteine through the conserved F or W. D genes are given only for firm matches. Clone size, where shown, is once, few, many, or a class for clones that have expanded.

j_gene: TRBJ1-2
d_gene: -
abundance: -
v_gene: TRBV6-1
CDR3aa: CASSDRGRTQSYGYTF
CDR3nt: TGTGCCAGCAGTGATAGGGGTAGGACACAATCATATGGCTACACCTTC

j_gene: TRBJ1-5
d_gene: TRBD1
abundance: -
v_gene: TRBV7-2
CDR3aa: CASSPRDRSSNQPQHF
CDR3nt: TGTGCCAGCAGCCCCAGGGACAGGTCAAGCAATCAGCCCCAGCATTTT

j_gene: TRBJ1-3
d_gene: -
abundance: once
v_gene: TRBV2
CDR3aa: CASSESLAGDSGNTIYF
CDR3nt: TGTGCCAGCAGTGAATCCCTTGCAGGCGACTCTGGAAACACCATATATTTT

j_gene: TRBJ2-7
d_gene: TRBD1
abundance: -
v_gene: TRBV7-6
CDR3aa: CASSHPGTGEQYF
CDR3nt: TGTGCCAGCAGCCACCCCGGGACAGGCGAGCAGTACTTC

j_gene: TRBJ2-1
d_gene: TRBD1
abundance: -
v_gene: TRBV4-2
CDR3aa: CASSPLTGGDNEQFF
CDR3nt: TGTGCCAGCAGCCCCTTGACAGGGGGGGACAATGAGCAGTTCTTC

j_gene: TRBJ1-1
d_gene: -
abundance: -
v_gene: TRBV6-5
CDR3aa: CASSPQGSLEAFF
CDR3nt: TGTGCCAGCAGCCCACAGGGATCTCTTGAAGCTTTCTTT

j_gene: TRBJ2-7
d_gene: -
abundance: -
v_gene: TRBV27
CDR3aa: CASSPIEGYEQYF
CDR3nt: TGTGCCAGCAGTCCGATCGAGGGTTACGAGCAGTACTTC

j_gene: TRBJ1-4
d_gene: -
abundance: -
v_gene: TRBV20-1
CDR3aa: CSARRNEKLFF
CDR3nt: TGCAGTGCTAGGAGAAATGAAAAACTGTTTTTT

j_gene: TRBJ2-2
d_gene: TRBD1
abundance: -
v_gene: TRBV29-1
CDR3aa: CSVEDRELDTGELFF
CDR3nt: TGCAGCGTTGAGGACAGGGAGCTTGACACCGGGGAGCTGTTTTTT

j_gene: TRBJ1-2
d_gene: -
abundance: -
v_gene: TRBV28
CDR3aa: CAASTTNNYGYTF
CDR3nt: TGTGCCGCATCGACGACAAATAACTATGGCTACACCTTC

j_gene: TRBJ2-3
d_gene: TRBD1
abundance: -
v_gene: TRBV27
CDR3aa: CASSLRTGGSTDTQYF
CDR3nt: TGTGCCAGCAGTTTAAGGACAGGGGGTTCCACAGATACGCAGTATTTT

j_gene: TRBJ1-2
d_gene: -
abundance: few
v_gene: TRBV7-9
CDR3aa: CASRPGTDYGYTF
CDR3nt: TGTGCCAGCAGACCGGGGACGGACTATGGCTACACCTTC

j_gene: TRBJ2-3
d_gene: TRBD2
abundance: -
v_gene: TRBV7-2
CDR3aa: CASSTGLAGADTQYF
CDR3nt: TGTGCCAGCAGCACTGGACTAGCGGGAGCAGATACGCAGTATTTT

j_gene: TRBJ1-1
d_gene: -
abundance: -
v_gene: TRBV7-9
CDR3aa: CASSLTGARDTEAFF
CDR3nt: TGTGCCAGCAGCTTAACGGGGGCGAGAGACACTGAAGCTTTCTTT

j_gene: TRBJ2-7
d_gene: -
abundance: -
v_gene: TRBV18
CDR3aa: CASSPAGGSYEQYF
CDR3nt: TGTGCCAGCTCACCTGCCGGAGGTTCCTACGAGCAGTACTTC

j_gene: TRBJ2-3
d_gene: TRBD2
abundance: -
v_gene: TRBV28
CDR3aa: CASSLRLAGDTQYF
CDR3nt: TGTGCCAGCAGTTTGCGGCTAGCGGGAGATACGCAGTATTTT

j_gene: TRBJ2-2
d_gene: -
abundance: -
v_gene: TRBV11-3
CDR3aa: CASSSKNTGELFF
CDR3nt: TGTGCCAGCAGCTCAAAGAACACCGGGGAGCTGTTTTTT

j_gene: TRBJ1-2
d_gene: TRBD1
abundance: -
v_gene: TRBV5-4
CDR3aa: CASSSPSGQGTGYTF
CDR3nt: TGTGCCAGCAGCTCGCCTTCGGGACAGGGTACTGGCTACACCTTC

j_gene: TRBJ1-2
d_gene: -
abundance: -
v_gene: TRBV29-1
CDR3aa: CSVDRVGSGVSYYGYTF
CDR3nt: TGCAGCGTTGATAGAGTGGGGTCAGGGGTGTCCTACTATGGCTACACCTTC

j_gene: TRBJ2-7
d_gene: -
abundance: -
v_gene: TRBV4-2
CDR3aa: CASSQEAGGALREQYF
CDR3nt: TGTGCCAGCAGCCAAGAGGCAGGGGGGGCCCTTAGGGAGCAGTACTTC

j_gene: TRBJ2-3
d_gene: -
abundance: -
v_gene: TRBV11-2
CDR3aa: CASSPFTDTQYF
CDR3nt: TGTGCCAGCAGCCCCTTCACAGATACGCAGTATTTT

j_gene: TRBJ1-2
d_gene: -
abundance: -
v_gene: TRBV20-1
CDR3aa: CSAKSGKGYTF
CDR3nt: TGCAGTGCTAAGTCAGGCAAAGGCTACACCTTC

j_gene: TRBJ1-2
d_gene: -
abundance: -
v_gene: TRBV2
CDR3aa: CASSDQGGYTF
CDR3nt: TGTGCCAGCAGTGATCAAGGAGGCTACACCTTC

j_gene: TRBJ2-7
d_gene: TRBD2
abundance: -
v_gene: TRBV7-3
CDR3aa: CASSSGTSGDFYEQYF
CDR3nt: TGTGCCAGCAGCTCCGGGACTAGCGGCGATTTCTACGAGCAGTACTTC

j_gene: TRBJ2-1
d_gene: TRBD2
abundance: few
v_gene: TRBV11-1
CDR3aa: CASSLVLTSGYNEQFF
CDR3nt: TGTGCCAGCAGCTTAGTTCTTACTAGCGGCTACAATGAGCAGTTCTTC

j_gene: TRBJ2-2
d_gene: TRBD2
abundance: -
v_gene: TRBV10-2
CDR3aa: CASSEGAGGKAGELFF
CDR3nt: TGCGCCAGCAGTGAGGGAGCGGGGGGGAAAGCCGGGGAGCTGTTTTTT